This T cell receptor (beta chain) was sequenced in a study of shared clonotypes between healthy human individuals. Repertoires were generated with immunoSEQ multiplex PCR, while TCRdb's copy carries only in-frame clones and drops some. The sample has about 680,000 clones, around 78% seen once. Details on this clone: Its target is unknown.

Study findings and constraints: Among non-shared clonotypes, generation probabilities were lower than among those shared by all four donors.

The sample was memory CD4+ T cells sorted from blood. Described subset: CD45RA-negative fraction. This sequence was found in a woman aged 25 to 39 in good health.

The DNA for the CDR3 is TGCGCCAGCAGCCAAATCTTGACAGGGAGGACTGAAGCTTTCTTT. This gives the protein CASSQILTGRTEAFF. The rearrangement links TRBV4-1 to TRBJ1-1, with 7 positions matching TRBD1. V dropped 2 bases and J dropped 5; count of bases not matched to a gene: 8. The CDR3 sequence is 15 residues long. Germline lookup yields CDR1 MGHRA and CDR2 YSYEKL.